The sequence of this T cell receptor beta chain was determined in a study of metastatic and nonmetastatic thyroid tumors. About the research overall: Both malignant and benign thyroid patients supplied peripheral blood and tumor or nodule tissue samples, across which the repertoires of these patients were then compared.

Every patient underwent thyroid surgery untreated. Trimming cost V 3 bases and J 2 bases, with 11 bases left between them. The CDR3 consists of 14 residues. Via MiXCR, TCRdb re-called the PCR reads. The sample has roughly 9,700 clones, around 28% seen once; the top ten hold 21%. This clone was found a few times. The sample was tumor tissue. The genes are TRBV12-3 or TRBV12-4 and TRBJ2-7, with unresolved D. This receptor was identified in a female donor with papillary thyroid cancer or a benign thyroid nodule (not recorded which). Some clones in this sample may be carry-over from other donors' samples. CDR3: CASSFGSPPYEQYF. For the CDR3, the DNA is TGTGCCAGCAGTTTCGGAAGTCCACCCTACGAGCAGTACTTC.